A selection of T cell receptor beta chains follows, all from one sample in a study of blood T cell repertoires in COVID-19. TCRdb's table, derived via immunoSEQ multiplex PCR, lists solely in-frame clones and lacks some. The profile shows 330,000 or so clones, roughly 87% of them singletons. Sequencing was done on a sample of PBMCs or T cells enriched from blood (not recorded which). These receptors were obtained from a woman aged 25-40 years who had recovered from COVID-19. Both conserved end residues are part of each CDR3. The order of the fields is J gene, D gene, clone size, V gene, CDR3 protein, CDR3 DNA. D genes are given only for firm matches. Clone size, where shown, is once, few, many, or a class for clones that have expanded.

TRBJ1-2	NA	NA	TRBV5-1	CASSLFEGVKNYGYTF	TGCGCCAGCAGCTTGTTTGAGGGGGTGAAGAACTATGGCTACACCTTC
TRBJ2-5	TRBD2	NA	TRBV9	CASSAGLAGGRETQYF	TGTGCCAGCAGCGCGGGACTAGCGGGGGGGCGCGAGACCCAGTACTTC
TRBJ1-2	NA	NA	TRBV11-2	CASSLTAERNTWGYTF	TGTGCCAGCAGCTTAACAGCAGAAAGAAACACATGGGGCTACACCTTC
TRBJ1-2	NA	NA	TRBV4-1	CASSHHGRGEYGYTF	TGCGCCAGCAGCCACCACGGCAGGGGCGAATATGGCTACACCTTC
TRBJ1-2	TRBD1	NA	TRBV4-2	CASSPDRGYGYTF	TGTGCCAGCAGTCCGGACAGGGGCTATGGCTACACCTTC
TRBJ2-1	NA	once	TRBV7-3	CASSLGLSSYNEQFF	TGTGCCAGCAGCTTAGGTCTTAGCTCCTACAATGAGCAGTTCTTC
TRBJ1-6	NA	NA	TRBV13	CASRGSDNSPLHF	TGTGCCAGTAGAGGTAGCGATAATTCACCCCTCCACTTT
TRBJ1-2	NA	few	TRBV5-4	CASSPDRRRDGYTF	TGTGCCAGCAGTCCCGACAGAAGGAGGGACGGCTACACCTTC
TRBJ2-3	NA	NA	TRBV9	CASSPEGGPGTQYF	TGTGCCAGCAGCCCTGAGGGCGGACCTGGTACGCAGTATTTT
TRBJ1-2	NA	NA	TRBV5-1	CASSLDSPNYGYTF	TGCGCCAGCAGCTTGGACAGTCCGAACTATGGCTACACCTTC
TRBJ2-3	TRBD2	NA	TRBV18	CASSPASGRVEGQYF	TGTGCCAGCTCACCAGCTAGCGGGAGGGTCGAGGGGCAGTATTTT
TRBJ1-2	NA	once	TRBV10-3	CATWGQGYTF	TGTGCCACCTGGGGGCAAGGCTACACCTTC
TRBJ2-7	TRBD2	NA	TRBV2	CASSVGLAGSYEQYF	TGTGCCAGCAGTGTAGGGCTAGCGGGATCCTACGAGCAGTACTTC
TRBJ1-1	NA	once	TRBV5-1	CASSLGEANTEAFF	TGCGCCAGCAGCTTGGGTGAAGCGAACACTGAAGCTTTCTTT
TRBJ1-4	TRBD1	NA	TRBV25-1	CASSDPRQGDEKLFF	TGTGCCAGCAGTGACCCTCGACAGGGAGATGAAAAACTGTTTTTT
TRBJ1-2	NA	NA	TRBV28	CASSLLAGGEGYTF	TGTGCCAGCAGTCTCCTAGCGGGGGGCGAGGGCTACACCTTC
TRBJ1-2	NA	few	TRBV27	CASTRGGGYGYTF	TGTGCCTCGACTAGAGGAGGCGGATATGGCTACACCTTC
TRBJ2-3	TRBD2	NA	TRBV7-9	CASSSSNSGGTDTQYF	TGTGCCAGCAGCTCGAGTAATAGCGGGGGCACAGATACGCAGTATTTT
TRBJ1-2	NA	NA	TRBV29-1	CSVPDGYTF	TGCAGCGTTCCGGATGGCTACACCTTC
TRBJ2-7	NA	NA	TRBV6-4	CASSEFHGSYEQYF	TGTGCCAGCAGTGAGTTTCACGGTTCCTACGAGCAGTACTTC
TRBJ1-5	NA	NA	TRBV6-6	CASSYEEQSNQPQHF	TGTGCCAGCAGTTACGAAGAACAGAGCAATCAGCCCCAGCATTTT
TRBJ2-5	NA	NA	TRBV5-1	CASSLGQERAQYF	TGCGCCAGCAGCTTGGGACAGGAGAGGGCCCAGTACTTC
TRBJ1-3	NA	once	TRBV7-9	CASNLQGSGNTIYF	TGTGCCAGCAACTTACAGGGCTCTGGAAACACCATATATTTT
TRBJ1-5	NA	NA	TRBV23-1	CASSQLARASQPQHF	TGCGCCAGCAGTCAATTAGCCAGGGCATCTCAGCCCCAGCATTTT
TRBJ1-2	NA	NA	TRBV28	CASSSSGYGYTF	TGTGCCAGCAGTTCTTCCGGCTATGGCTACACCTTC
TRBJ1-5	NA	NA	TRBV6-1	CASSEINSFIQPQHF	TGTGCCAGCAGTGAAATAAACAGCTTTATCCAGCCCCAGCATTTT
TRBJ2-3	TRBD1	NA	TRBV27	CASSLRGQEGTDTQYF	TGTGCCAGCAGTTTACGGGGACAGGAGGGCACAGATACGCAGTATTTT
TRBJ1-6	NA	NA	TRBV7-2	CASSLAGDSPLHF	TGTGCCAGCAGCTTGGCCGGGGATTCACCCCTCCACTTT
TRBJ1-2	NA	NA	TRBV7-2	CASSLDGSYGYTF	TGTGCCAGCAGCTTAGATGGCAGCTATGGCTACACCTTC
TRBJ1-3	NA	NA	TRBV14	CASSQDIGTGGNTIYF	TGTGCCAGCAGCCAAGATATAGGGACTGGTGGAAACACCATATATTTT
TRBJ1-1	TRBD1	NA	TRBV4-1	CASSYQDREGTEAFF	TGCGCCAGCAGCTACCAGGACAGGGAGGGGACTGAAGCTTTCTTT
TRBJ2-1	TRBD1	NA	TRBV3-1/TRBV3-2	CASSQGGTGLGEQFF	TGTGCCAGCAGCCAAGGGGGGACAGGGCTTGGTGAGCAGTTCTTC
TRBJ2-7	NA	NA	TRBV18	CASSPGATGSVYEQYF	TGTGCCAGCTCACCAGGGGCCACAGGGAGCGTCTACGAGCAGTACTTC
TRBJ1-3	TRBD1	once	TRBV5-1	CASSSFRQGLSGNTIYF	TGCGCCAGCAGCTCTTTCCGACAGGGCCTCTCTGGAAACACCATATATTTT
TRBJ2-7	NA	NA	TRBV5-1	CASSQPDRTYEQYF	TGCGCCAGCAGCCAACCCGACAGAACCTACGAGCAGTACTTC
TRBJ2-1	NA	NA	TRBV19	CASSIPSRSYNEQFF	TGTGCCAGTAGTATCCCTAGCCGCTCCTACAATGAGCAGTTCTTC
TRBJ2-7	NA	NA	TRBV15	CATSRVGAGYEQYF	TGTGCCACCAGCAGAGTTGGGGCGGGGTACGAGCAGTACTTC
TRBJ1-1	NA	NA	TRBV6-6	CASSPRRIVNTEAFF	TGTGCCAGCAGTCCTAGGAGGATAGTGAACACTGAAGCTTTCTTT
TRBJ2-2	NA	NA	TRBV2	CASSEPPSRTTSNTGELFF	TGTGCCAGCAGTGAACCGCCCTCCAGGACTACCTCGAACACCGGGGAGCTGTTTTTT
TRBJ1-3	NA	NA	TRBV9	CASSPRQAYSGNTIYF	TGTGCCAGCAGCCCGAGACAGGCCTACTCTGGAAACACCATATATTTT
TRBJ1-4	NA	NA	TRBV11-1	CASSSRPGTSEKLFF	TGTGCCAGCAGCTCGCGGCCCGGGACAAGTGAAAAACTGTTTTTT
TRBJ2-2	TRBD2	NA	TRBV28	CASSLRTSGYTGELFF	TGTGCCAGCAGTCTACGGACTAGCGGGTACACCGGGGAGCTGTTTTTT
TRBJ1-2	NA	NA	TRBV14	CASSQLDSYGYTF	TGTGCCAGCAGCCAGCTAGATTCCTATGGCTACACCTTC
TRBJ2-3	NA	NA	TRBV7-9	CASSLDLAFGTDTQYF	TGTGCCAGCAGCTTAGACCTAGCGTTCGGCACAGATACGCAGTATTTT
TRBJ2-1	TRBD1	NA	TRBV2	CAIPGQTYNEQFF	TGTGCCATTCCGGGACAGACCTACAATGAGCAGTTCTTC
TRBJ1-2	TRBD1	NA	TRBV18	CASSFTGGAVDGYTF	TGTGCCAGCTCATTTACAGGGGGCGCGGTAGATGGCTACACCTTC
TRBJ2-2	TRBD2	NA	TRBV19	CASSPGGRIGELFF	TGTGCCAGTAGTCCGGGGGGGCGCATCGGGGAGCTGTTTTTT
TRBJ1-2	TRBD1	NA	TRBV9	CASSEGTLGQGAWGYTF	TGTGCCAGCAGCGAAGGGACCCTGGGACAGGGGGCTTGGGGCTACACCTTC
TRBJ1-4	NA	NA	TRBV5-1	CASRHPGGEEKLFF	TGCGCCAGCAGGCACCCGGGGGGAGAGGAAAAACTGTTTTTT
TRBJ2-2	NA	NA	TRBV28	CASSLRAGELFF	TGTGCCAGCAGTCTCCGCGCCGGGGAGCTGTTTTTT
TRBJ2-7	TRBD1	NA	TRBV7-9	CASSSGTGEPEQYF	TGTGCCAGCAGCTCCGGGACAGGGGAGCCCGAGCAGTACTTC
TRBJ2-7	NA	NA	TRBV7-2	CASTWPGAYEQYF	TGTGCCAGCACTTGGCCGGGGGCCTACGAGCAGTACTTC
TRBJ2-1	TRBD2	once	TRBV12-3/TRBV12-4	CASSLAGGGQQFF	TGTGCCAGCAGTTTAGCGGGCGGGGGTCAACAGTTCTTC
TRBJ1-1	NA	few	TRBV7-9	CASSLRRGGAFF	TGTGCCAGCAGCTTACGCCGTGGGGGGGCTTTCTTT
TRBJ2-6	NA	NA	TRBV5-1	CASSLESGFSGANVLTF	TGCGCCAGCAGCTTGGAGTCGGGATTCTCTGGGGCCAACGTCCTGACTTTC
TRBJ2-1	NA	NA	TRBV7-9	CASTESGYYNEQFF	TGTGCCAGCACCGAGAGCGGATACTACAATGAGCAGTTCTTC
TRBJ2-1	TRBD2	NA	TRBV9	CASSPQAGSSYNEQFF	TGTGCCAGCAGCCCCCAAGCGGGGAGCTCCTACAATGAGCAGTTCTTC
TRBJ1-2	TRBD1	NA	TRBV18	CASSERTGDLGYGYTF	TGTGCCAGCTCAGAACGTACAGGGGATCTCGGATATGGCTACACCTTC
TRBJ2-7	TRBD2	NA	TRBV27	CASSSRDYAYYEQYF	TGTGCCAGCAGTTCCCGGGACTACGCTTACTACGAGCAGTACTTC
TRBJ2-1	TRBD2	NA	TRBV19	CASSMGGGTYNEQFF	TGTGCCAGTAGTATGGGCGGGGGGACCTACAATGAGCAGTTCTTC